The present entry profiles one T cell receptor (beta chain) with its context. No antigen is known for it. No clone much larger than this one lies a single base away; base qualities are absent. The data were taken from a study of blood T cell repertoires in COVID-19 (dated by TCRdb to 2018 to 2020). For the wider study: Samples covering the acute and convalescent phases of COVID-19 were provided by collaborators in the United States, Italy and Spain. The prospective study material was composed of cDNA or gDNA derived from T cells, B-cell-depleted T cells, or PBMCs. Deeply sampled blood TCRbeta repertoires from subjects exposed to, actively infected with, or recovered from COVID-19 were included in the dataset. A freely available public database, intended as a resource for researchers studying the immune response to SARS-CoV-2, is where the repertoires were released. Samples were obtained from the ongoing ImmuneRACE study (first 160 participants) and from over a thousand subjects provided by 6 global collaborators. Nearly every sample came with metadata listing a de-identified subject ID, COVID-19 status, age in years and sex. Where available, HLA class I and class II types were taken from metadata supplied by the sample provider and were not determined by assay-based typing. Study-level results and caveats: How much clinical and demographic metadata was included differed by source and by participant, and the metadata was provided uncurated.

Looking up the germline V gene (reference sequence) yields CDR1 LNHDA and CDR2 SQIVND. The V and J ends are trimmed by 5 bases and 8 bases, leaving 18 bases between them. Counted from cysteine to phenylalanine, this CDR3 has 14 amino acids. Here the CDR3 DNA is all that survives: 42 bases in frame from base 1. In Seattle, one collaborating source enrolled patients while the infection was active and tracked those patients longitudinally over the course of disease. Whole blood was collected in K2EDTA tubes by collaborating institutions according to the institutions' own protocols. For TCRbeta analysis, collaborators shipped samples as frozen whole blood, isolated PBMCs, or DNA extracted from either of those sample types. TCRbeta CDR3 regions were amplified from genomic DNA by means of the immunoSEQ Assay, a bias-controlled multiplex PCR. The study's processing was this. Within the assay, amplification of reference gene primers was used to estimate how many nucleated cells each sample contained. To quantify the absolute abundance of each unique TCRbeta CDR3 rearrangement, sequence reads were collapsed and filtered. Productive Simpson clonality was computed per sample as the square root of Simpson's diversity index over productive rearrangements. Sourced from immuneACCESS, this table was stored by TCRdb with only in-frame sequences that have V and J called. A share of the clones is absent; for the studies checked, an unresolved V gene accounts for under half, and the remainder has no known explanation. V, J and clone size were drawn from that table, and D and trimming were deduced from the DNA. The sample table holds a few hundred thousand clones, of which about 88% were seen once. The ten largest make up roughly 10% of the sample.

The TCR originated in a woman between 50 and 59 years old with COVID-19, enrolled during active disease. The sequenced sample consisted of peripheral blood. This sequence uses TRBV19 and TRBJ1-2; too little of a D gene remains to name it. The sequenced DNA: TGTGCCAGTAGTCCCTCGGCCTTGGCGGCGGGCTACACCTTC. It translates to CASSPSALAAGYTF.